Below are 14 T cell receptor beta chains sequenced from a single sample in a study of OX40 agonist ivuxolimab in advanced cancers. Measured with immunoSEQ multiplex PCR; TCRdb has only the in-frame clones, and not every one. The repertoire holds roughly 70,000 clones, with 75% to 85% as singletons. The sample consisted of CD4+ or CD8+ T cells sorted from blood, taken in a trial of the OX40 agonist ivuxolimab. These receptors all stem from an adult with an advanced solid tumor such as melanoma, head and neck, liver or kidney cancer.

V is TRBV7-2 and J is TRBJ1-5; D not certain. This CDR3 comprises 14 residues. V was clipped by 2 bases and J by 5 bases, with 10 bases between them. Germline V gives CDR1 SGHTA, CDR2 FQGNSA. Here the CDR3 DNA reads TGTGCCAGCAGCTTAAGTTCCCCCGATCAGCCCCAGCATTTT. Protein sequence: CASSLSSPDQPQHF.

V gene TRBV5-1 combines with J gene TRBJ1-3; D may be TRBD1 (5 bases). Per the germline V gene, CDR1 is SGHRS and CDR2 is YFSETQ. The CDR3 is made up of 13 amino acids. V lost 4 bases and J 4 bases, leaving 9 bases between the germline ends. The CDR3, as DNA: TGCGCCAGCAGCCAGGGATCCGGAAACACCATATATTTT. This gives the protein CASSQGSGNTIYF.

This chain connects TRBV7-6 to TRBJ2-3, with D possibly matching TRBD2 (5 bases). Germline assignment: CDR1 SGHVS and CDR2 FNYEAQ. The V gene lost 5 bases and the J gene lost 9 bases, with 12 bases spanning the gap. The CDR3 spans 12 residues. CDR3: CASSAVSGTQYF. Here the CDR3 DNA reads TGTGCCAGCAGCGCCGTTTCGGGGACGCAGTATTTT. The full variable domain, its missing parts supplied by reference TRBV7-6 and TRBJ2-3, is GAGVSQSPRYKVTKRGQDVALRCDPISGHVSLYWYRQALGQGPEFLTYFNYEAQQDKSGLPNDRFSAERPEGSISTLTIQRTEQRDSAMYRCASSAVSGTQYFGPGTRLTVL.

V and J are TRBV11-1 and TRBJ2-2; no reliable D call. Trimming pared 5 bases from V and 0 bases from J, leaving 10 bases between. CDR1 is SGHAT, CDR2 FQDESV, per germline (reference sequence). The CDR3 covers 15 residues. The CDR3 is CASSLRLANTGELFF. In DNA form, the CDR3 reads TGTGCCAGCAGCCTACGGCTAGCGAACACCGGGGAGCTGTTTTTT.

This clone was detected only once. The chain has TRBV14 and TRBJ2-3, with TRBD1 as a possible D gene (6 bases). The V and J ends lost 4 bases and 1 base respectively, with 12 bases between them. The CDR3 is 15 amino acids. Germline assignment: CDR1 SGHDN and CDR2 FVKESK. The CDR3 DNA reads TGTGCCAGCAGCCCGCTATGGACAGGCACAGATACGCAGTATTTT. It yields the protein CASSPLWTGTDTQYF.

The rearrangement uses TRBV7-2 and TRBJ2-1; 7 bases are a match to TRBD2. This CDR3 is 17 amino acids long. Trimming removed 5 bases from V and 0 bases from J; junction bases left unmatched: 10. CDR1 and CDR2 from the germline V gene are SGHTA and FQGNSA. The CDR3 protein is CASSPRTSSSSYNEQFF. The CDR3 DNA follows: TGTGCCAGCAGCCCGAGGACTAGTTCCAGCTCCTACAATGAGCAGTTCTTC.

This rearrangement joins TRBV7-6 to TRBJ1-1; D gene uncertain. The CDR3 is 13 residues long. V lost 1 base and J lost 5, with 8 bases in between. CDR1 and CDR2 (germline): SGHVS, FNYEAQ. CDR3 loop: CASSLVRGTEAFF. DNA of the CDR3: TGTGCCAGCAGCTTAGTGAGAGGTACTGAAGCTTTCTTT.

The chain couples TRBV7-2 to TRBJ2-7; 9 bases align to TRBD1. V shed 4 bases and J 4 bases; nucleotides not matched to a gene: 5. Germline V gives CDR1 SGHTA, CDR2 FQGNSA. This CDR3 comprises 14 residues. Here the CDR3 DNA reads TGTGCCAGCAGCTGGACAGGGGCAAAATACGAGCAGTACTTC. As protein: CASSWTGAKYEQYF.

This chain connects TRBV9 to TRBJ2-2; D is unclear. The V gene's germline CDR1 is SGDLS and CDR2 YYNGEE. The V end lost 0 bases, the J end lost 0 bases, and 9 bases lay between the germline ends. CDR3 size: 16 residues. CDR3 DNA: TGTGCCAGCAGCGTAGTAGGGCCTACGAACACCGGGGAGCTGTTTTTT. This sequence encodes CASSVVGPTNTGELFF.

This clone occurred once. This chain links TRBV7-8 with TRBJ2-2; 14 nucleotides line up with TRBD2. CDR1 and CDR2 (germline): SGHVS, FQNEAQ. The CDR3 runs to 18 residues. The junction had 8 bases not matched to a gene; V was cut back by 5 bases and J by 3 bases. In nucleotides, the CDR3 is TGTGCCAGCAGCCCCCGACTAGCGGGGGGGGTCGACACCGGGGAGCTGTTTTTT. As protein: CASSPRLAGGVDTGELFF.

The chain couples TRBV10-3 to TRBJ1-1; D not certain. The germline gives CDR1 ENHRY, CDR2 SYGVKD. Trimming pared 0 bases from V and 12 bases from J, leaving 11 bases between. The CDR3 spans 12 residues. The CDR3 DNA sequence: TGTGCCATCAGTGAGTCGGTAGGGCAAACTTTCTTT. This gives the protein CAISESVGQTFF.

The CDR3 DNA reads TGTGCCAGCAGTTTACCAGAACCCACTACAAACACTGAAGCTTTCTTT. The encoded protein is CASSLPEPTTNTEAFF. The gene calls are TRBV6-4 and TRBJ1-1; D is unresolved. This CDR3 has 16 residues. Trimming cost V 5 bases and J 2 bases, with 18 bases left between them. CDR1 and CDR2 (germline): MRHNA, SNTAGT.

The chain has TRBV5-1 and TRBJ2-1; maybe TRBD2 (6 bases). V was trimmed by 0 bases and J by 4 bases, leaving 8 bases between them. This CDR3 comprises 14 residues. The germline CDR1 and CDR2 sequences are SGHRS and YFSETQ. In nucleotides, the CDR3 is TGCGCCAGCAGCTTGGGCGGGGAATACAATGAGCAGTTCTTC. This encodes CASSLGGEYNEQFF.

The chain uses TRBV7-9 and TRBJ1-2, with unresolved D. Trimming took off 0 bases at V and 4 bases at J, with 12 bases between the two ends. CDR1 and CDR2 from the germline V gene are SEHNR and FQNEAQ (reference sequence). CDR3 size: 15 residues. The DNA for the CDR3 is TGTGCCAGCAGCTTAGCAGCGGACGTCATCTATGGCTACACCTTC. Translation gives CASSLAADVIYGYTF.